The text below deals with one T cell receptor beta chain. This clonotype was detected only a few times. Its antigen is not yet known. Base-call qualities are not available, and no considerably larger clone is one nucleotide away. The library came from RT-PCR. The sequencer listed for this sample is Illumina HiSeq 2500. The raw public reads went through TCRdb reprocessing: fastp at Q25, MiXCR clone calling, in-frame beta chains kept. Records with the same CDR3 protein are collapsed into one entry carrying the most frequent genes and DNA. The sample table records around 530,000 distinct CDR3 sequences; more than 15% of these occur just once. Of the sample, roughly 3.1% falls within the top ten clones. The data originate from a study of response to subunit inactivated influenza vaccine (dated by TCRdb to 2016 to 2019). Looking at the study overall: Deep quantitative profiling of the T cell receptor repertoire was used in the study to follow responses to a trivalent subunit inactivated influenza vaccine. Beyond this particular receptor, the publication reports: The authors proposed that each seasonal influenza vaccination may bring in only a limited number of new T cells.

V and J are truncated by 7 bases and 3 bases respectively, leaving an intervening sequence of 7 bases. CDR1 DFQATT and CDR2 SNEGSKA were looked up in the germline V gene (reference sequence). From its cysteine to its phenylalanine, the CDR3 spans 10 amino acids. CDR3 DNA is the only sequence kept; it has 30 bases, read in frame from the first base. The specimen comprised CD4+ T cells sorted from PBMCs, sampled less than 30 months after vaccination. The chain links TRBV20-1 with TRBJ2-7; no D gene is confidently identified. The receptor comes from a man between 50 and 70 years old who received an inactivated influenza vaccine. Donor details come from another sample of the same person, matched by shared clones. The CDR3 in this case is CSVYSYEQYF. The base sequence is TGCAGTGTATACAGCTACGAGCAGTACTTC.